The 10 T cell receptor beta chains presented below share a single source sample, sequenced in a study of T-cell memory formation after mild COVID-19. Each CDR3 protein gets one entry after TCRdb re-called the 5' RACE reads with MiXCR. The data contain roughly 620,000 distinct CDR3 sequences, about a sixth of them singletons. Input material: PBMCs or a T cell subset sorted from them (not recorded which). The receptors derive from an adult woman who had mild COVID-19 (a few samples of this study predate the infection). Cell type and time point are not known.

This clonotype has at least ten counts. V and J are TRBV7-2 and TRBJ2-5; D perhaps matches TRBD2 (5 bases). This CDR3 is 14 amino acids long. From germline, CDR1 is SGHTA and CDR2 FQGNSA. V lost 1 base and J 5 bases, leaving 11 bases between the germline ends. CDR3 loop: CASSLEAREETQYF. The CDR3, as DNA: TGTGCCAGCAGCTTAGAGGCTAGGGAGGAGACCCAGTACTTC.

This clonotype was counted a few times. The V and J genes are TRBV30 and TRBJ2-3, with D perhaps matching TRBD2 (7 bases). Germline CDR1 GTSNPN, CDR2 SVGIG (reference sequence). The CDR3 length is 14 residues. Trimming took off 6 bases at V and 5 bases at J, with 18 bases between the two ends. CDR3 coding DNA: TGTGCCTGTACGAGGGGGGGATTCGGAGATACGCAGTATTTT. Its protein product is CACTRGGFGDTQYF.

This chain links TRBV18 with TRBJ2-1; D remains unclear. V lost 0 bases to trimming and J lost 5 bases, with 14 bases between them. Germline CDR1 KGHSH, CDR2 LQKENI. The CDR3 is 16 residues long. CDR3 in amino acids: CASSPPPSRNHNEQFF. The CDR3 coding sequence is TGTGCCAGCTCACCACCGCCTAGTCGCAACCACAATGAGCAGTTCTTC.

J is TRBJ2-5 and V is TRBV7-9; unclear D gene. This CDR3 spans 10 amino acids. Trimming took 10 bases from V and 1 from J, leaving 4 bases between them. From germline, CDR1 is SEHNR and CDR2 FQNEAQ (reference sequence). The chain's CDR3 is CAIGQETQYF. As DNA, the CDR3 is TGTGCCATAGGCCAAGAGACCCAGTACTTC.

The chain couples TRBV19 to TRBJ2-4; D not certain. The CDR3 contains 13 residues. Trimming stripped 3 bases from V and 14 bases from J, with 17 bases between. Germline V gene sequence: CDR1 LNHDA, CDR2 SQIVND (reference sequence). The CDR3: CASSIYPPDRKYF. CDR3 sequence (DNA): TGTGCCAGTAGTATTTATCCCCCGGATAGGAAGTACTTC.

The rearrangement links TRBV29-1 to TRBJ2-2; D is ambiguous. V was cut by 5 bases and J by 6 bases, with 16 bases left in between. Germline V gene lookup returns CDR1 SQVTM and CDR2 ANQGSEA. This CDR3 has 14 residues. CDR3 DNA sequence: TGCAGCGTTATTCCAGCGAAATCACCCGGGGAGCTGTTTTTT. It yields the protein CSVIPAKSPGELFF.

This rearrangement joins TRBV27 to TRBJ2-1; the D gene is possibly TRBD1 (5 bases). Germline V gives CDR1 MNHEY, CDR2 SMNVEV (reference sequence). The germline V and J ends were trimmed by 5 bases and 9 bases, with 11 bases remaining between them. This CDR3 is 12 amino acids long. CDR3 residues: CASSTDSREQFF. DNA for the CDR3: TGTGCCAGCAGTACTGACAGCCGTGAGCAGTTCTTC.

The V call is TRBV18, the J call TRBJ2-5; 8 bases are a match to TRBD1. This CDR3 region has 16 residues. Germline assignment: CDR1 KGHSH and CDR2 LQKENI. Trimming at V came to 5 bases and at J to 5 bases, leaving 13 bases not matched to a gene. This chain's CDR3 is CASSSTRAGGAETQYF. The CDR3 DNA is TGTGCCAGCTCATCCACTCGGGCAGGGGGCGCGGAGACCCAGTACTTC.

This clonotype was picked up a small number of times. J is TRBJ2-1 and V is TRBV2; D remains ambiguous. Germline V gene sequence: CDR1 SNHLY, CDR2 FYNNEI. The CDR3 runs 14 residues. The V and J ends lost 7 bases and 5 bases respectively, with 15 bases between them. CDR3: CASNRTPKDNEQFF. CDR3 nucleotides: TGTGCCAGCAATAGGACCCCGAAGGACAATGAGCAGTTCTTC.

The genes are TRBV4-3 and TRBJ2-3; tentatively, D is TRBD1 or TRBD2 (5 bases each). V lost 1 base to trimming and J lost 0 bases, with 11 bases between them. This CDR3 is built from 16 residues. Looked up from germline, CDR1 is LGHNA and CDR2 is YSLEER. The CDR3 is CASSQGVGDSTDTQYF. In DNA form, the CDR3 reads TGCGCCAGCAGCCAAGGGGTCGGGGACAGCACAGATACGCAGTATTTT.